The sequence of this TCR beta chain was determined in a study of T cell responses to AZD1222 COVID-19 vaccine (dated by TCRdb to 2020 to 2022). About the full investigation: AZD1222 recipients given second doses at about 4 weeks or at about 12 weeks were pooled, since spike-specific TCR depth and breadth were not found to differ between the two schedules. A total of 230 to 250 trial participants underwent TCR sequencing, of whom 200 to 220 received two doses of AZD1222 and about 25 received two doses of the MenACWY control vaccine. Trial participants were enrolled by age into subgroups of 18-55, 56-69 and 70-plus years, and around 150, 28 and 57 TCR-sequenced participants, respectively, were included in these subgroups. Paper-wide results and their limitations: The 56-69-year group was small, and its depth increase did not reach significance, likely because of low power. Because no day 14 peak-response samples were available, the repertoires could be characterized only after the peak T cell response. Nearly half of unique spike-specific TCRs reportedly recognized epitopes outside regions mutated in the B.1.351 and B.1.1.7 variants. Vaccine-associated CD4 TCRs spanned the whole spike protein, with dominant responses in regions 160-218 and 743-854. Most participants were white British and females outnumbered males, and the authors suggested that clonal diversity may have been underestimated. After two AZD1222 doses, spike-specific TCR breadth and depth were significantly higher than at day 0 and than in MenACWY recipients. Conclusions about previously exposed vaccinees are limited because only six or seven AZD1222 recipients were SARS-CoV-2 seropositive at baseline.

Taken with the paper, the label for time point translates to: baseline before first vaccination. Samples from vaccinated people were obtained from the UK trials COV001 and COV002, which included a single-blind randomized controlled phase 2/3 trial of AZD1222 (ChAdOx1 nCoV-19) in healthy adults. Trial participant PBMC samples were collected at day 0 and day 28 after the second dose for TCRbeta chain sequencing. The CDR3 regions of human TCRbeta chains were subjected to immunosequencing. On the authors' methods: TCRs in the repertoires were compared against a reference library of SARS-CoV-2-specific TCRs that had been generated with the MIRA antigen-specificity platform. Breadth was defined as the fraction of unique TCRs that were SARS-CoV-2-associated. Depth was defined as the fraction of total T cells that were SARS-CoV-2-associated. Using the MIRA data, every spike-specific TCR was mapped to the spike region that the TCR reacted to and assigned to either a CD4 or a CD8 class. Log10-transformed breadth and depth values were compared by one-way ANOVA with Sidak's multiple comparisons tests. TCRdb carries this immuneACCESS record with in-frame sequences only. Its versions omit some clonotypes, under half of them owing to an unresolved V gene in the studies checked, with the rest unexplained. V, J and clone size are taken as reported in that table, and D and trimming were inferred from the DNA itself. The sample table contains about 130,000 clones; only one count was recorded for over 85% of them. The top ten hold under 4% of the sample.

Worth noting for this clone: Its recognized antigen is unknown. No base-level quality is on record; no much larger clone is a single base apart.

The germline V gene (reference sequence) gives CDR1 as LGHDT and CDR2 as YNNKEL. Counted from cysteine to phenylalanine, this CDR3 has 15 amino acids. The read is trimmed to its CDR3 DNA, 45 bases read in frame from base 1. V is trimmed back by 0 bases and J by 3 bases, and the junction contains 1 base that no gene match accounts for. The chain employs TRBV3-1 (or the pseudogene TRBV3-2) and TRBJ2-1, with 8 central nucleotides matching TRBD2. Source: peripheral blood, taken on day 0 of AZD1222 vaccination. This TCR came from an adult in good health. The CDR3 is CASSQDLAGYNEQFF. The DNA is as follows: TGTGCCAGCAGCCAAGATCTAGCGGGCTACAATGAGCAGTTCTTC.